This TCR beta chain originates from a study of blood T cell repertoires in COVID-19. Germline V CDR1 and CDR2: LNHDA, SQIVND (reference sequence). The CDR3 loop spans 12 amino acids. Trimming took off 5 bases at V and 8 bases at J, with 12 bases between the two ends. This clone was observed a few times. Clones were sequenced by immunoSEQ multiplex PCR, and TCRdb holds only the in-frame ones, with some missing. The table has a few hundred thousand clones, 75% to 90% seen once; the top ten hold approximately 8.8%. This sequence was found in a woman in her forties who had recovered from COVID-19. Sequenced: PBMCs or T cells enriched from blood (not recorded which). This chain uses TRBV19 with TRBJ1-2; D not certain. The CDR3: CASSSGVWGYTF. The CDR3 region has the DNA TGTGCCAGTAGTTCCGGAGTGTGGGGCTACACCTTC.